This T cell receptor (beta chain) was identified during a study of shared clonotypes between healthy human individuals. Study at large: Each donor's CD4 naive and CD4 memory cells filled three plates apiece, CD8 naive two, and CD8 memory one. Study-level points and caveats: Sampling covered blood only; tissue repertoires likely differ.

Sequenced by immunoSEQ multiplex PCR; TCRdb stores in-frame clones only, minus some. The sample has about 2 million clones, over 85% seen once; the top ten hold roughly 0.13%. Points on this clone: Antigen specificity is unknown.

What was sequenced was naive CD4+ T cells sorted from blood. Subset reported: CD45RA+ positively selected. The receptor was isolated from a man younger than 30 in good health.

The DNA of the CDR3 is TGTGCCAGCAGTTTAATGGGACTAGCGTTATACGAGCAGTACTTC. Residues: CASSLMGLALYEQYF. This chain links TRBV28 with TRBJ2-7; TRBD2 agrees at 10 bases. Germline V gene data show CDR1 as MDHEN and CDR2 as SYDVKM. The CDR3 runs 15 residues. V shed 2 bases and J 4 bases; nucleotides not matched to a gene: 5.